This T cell receptor beta chain was captured by sequencing in a study of blood T cell repertoires in COVID-19. Study details: Samples of COVID-19 (acute and convalescent) were obtained from the United States, Italy and Spain.

In the authors' methods: Researchers report that nucleated cell counts were estimated from reference gene primer amplification. Method: immunoSEQ multiplex PCR; TCRdb's copy keeps in-frame clones and lacks some. From that table come the V and J calls and clone size; the DNA was used to work out D and trimming. The sample carries about 75,000 clones, approximately 85% recorded once. The germline V gene has CDR1 MDHEN and CDR2 SYDVKM. The CDR3 covers 13 residues. V was clipped by 6 bases and J by 6 bases; unmatched bases: 6. The source is an elderly woman with active or convalescent COVID-19. The specimen sequenced was peripheral blood. This chain uses TRBV28 with TRBJ2-5; 8 bases line up with TRBD1. The CDR3 nucleotides are TGTGCCAGCAGCCCAGGGGGCAGAAAGACCCAGTACTTC. The encoded protein is CASSPGGRKTQYF.